The sequence of this T cell receptor (beta chain) was determined in a study of control samples from healthy donors and cancer patients. V dropped 2 bases and J dropped 7; count of bases not matched to a gene: 7. The CDR3 spans 15 residues. CDR1 SEHNR and CDR2 FQNEAQ come from the germline V gene (reference sequence). The table came from immunoSEQ multiplex PCR; TCRdb's copy has only in-frame clones and leaves some out. The repertoire holds 75,000 to 95,000 clones, 90% to 95% seen once, with over 1.3% in the top ten. Sample: blood. The clonotype originates from a woman aged 30 to 39 in good health. The chain joins TRBV7-9 to TRBJ2-1; 8 bases are shared with TRBD2. DNA of the CDR3: TGTGCCAGCAGCTTAACGGGAGGGCCGGGAAATGAGCAGTTCTTC. Its translation is CASSLTGGPGNEQFF.